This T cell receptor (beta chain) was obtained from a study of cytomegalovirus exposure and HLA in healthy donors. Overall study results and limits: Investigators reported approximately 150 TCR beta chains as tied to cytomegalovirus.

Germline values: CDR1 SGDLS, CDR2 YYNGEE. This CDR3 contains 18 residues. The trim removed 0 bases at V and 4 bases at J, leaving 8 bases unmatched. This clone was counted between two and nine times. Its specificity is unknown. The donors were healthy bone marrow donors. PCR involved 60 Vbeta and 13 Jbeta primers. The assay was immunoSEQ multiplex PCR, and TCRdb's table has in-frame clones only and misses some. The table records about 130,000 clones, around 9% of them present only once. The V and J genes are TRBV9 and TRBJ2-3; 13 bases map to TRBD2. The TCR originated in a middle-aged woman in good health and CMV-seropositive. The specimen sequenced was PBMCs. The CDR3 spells CASSVATSGGARADTQYF. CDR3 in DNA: TGTGCCAGCAGCGTAGCTACTAGCGGGGGGGCCAGGGCAGATACGCAGTATTTT. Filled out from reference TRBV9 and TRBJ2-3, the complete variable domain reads DSGVTQTPKHLITATGQRVTLRCSPRSGDLSVYWYQQSLDQGLQFLIQYYNGEERAKGNILERFSAQQFPDLHSELNLSSLELGDSALYFCASSVATSGGARADTQYFGPGTRLTVL.